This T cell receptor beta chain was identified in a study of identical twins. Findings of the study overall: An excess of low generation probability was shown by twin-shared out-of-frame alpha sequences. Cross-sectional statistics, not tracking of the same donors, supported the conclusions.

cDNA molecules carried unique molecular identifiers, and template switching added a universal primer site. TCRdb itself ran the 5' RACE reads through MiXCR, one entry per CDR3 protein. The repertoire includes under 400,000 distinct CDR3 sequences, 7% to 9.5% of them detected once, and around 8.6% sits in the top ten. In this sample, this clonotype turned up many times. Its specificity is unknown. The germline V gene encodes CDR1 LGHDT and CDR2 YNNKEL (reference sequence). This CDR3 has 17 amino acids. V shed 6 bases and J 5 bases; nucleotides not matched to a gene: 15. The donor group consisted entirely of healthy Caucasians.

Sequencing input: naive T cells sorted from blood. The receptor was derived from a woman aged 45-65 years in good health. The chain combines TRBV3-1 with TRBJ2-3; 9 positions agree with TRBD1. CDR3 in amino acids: CASSRKHLDRGEDTQYF. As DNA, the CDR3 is TGTGCCAGCAGTCGTAAGCACTTGGACAGGGGAGAAGATACGCAGTATTTT.